One and the same sample provided the 13 T cell receptor beta chains below, sequenced in a study of Ad26.COV2.S vaccination and SARS-CoV-2 variants. The assay was immunoSEQ multiplex PCR, and TCRdb's table has in-frame clones only and misses some. This table has 400,000 to 450,000 clones, roughly 91% appearing once. Sample treatment: roughly 20 received Ad26.COV2.S at low or high dose, single or two shots; roughly five received placebo; per-sample allocation not given. The samples date from day 63 after the first vaccine or placebo injection. Sequenced here: peripheral blood, sampled in a trial of Ad26.COV2.S vaccine versus placebo. All receptors come from a person between 18 and 60 years old who received the Ad26.COV2.S COVID-19 vaccine or a placebo.

V is TRBV9 and J is TRBJ1-2; maybe TRBD1 (5 bases). The CDR3 totals 14 residues. Trimming stripped 0 bases from V and 7 bases from J, with 13 bases between. Germline CDR1 is SGDLS and CDR2 is YYNGEE. The CDR3 spells CASSVVGGTGGYTF. CDR3 nucleotides: TGTGCCAGCAGCGTAGTGGGAGGGACTGGTGGCTACACCTTC.

J is TRBJ2-3 and V is TRBV27; 7 positions match TRBD2. The ends lost 0 bases at V and 4 bases at J; junction bases unmatched: 4. There are 15 residues in the CDR3. From germline, CDR1 is MNHEY and CDR2 SMNVEV (reference sequence). This chain's CDR3 is CASSLSIRGADTQYF. CDR3 sequence (DNA): TGTGCCAGCAGTTTATCGATCCGGGGGGCAGATACGCAGTATTTT.

V usage is TRBV11-2 and J usage is TRBJ2-7; 7 nucleotides agree with TRBD2. The CDR3 length is 15 residues. V lost 5 bases to trimming and J lost 5 bases; unmatched junction nucleotides: 12. The germline gives CDR1 SGHAT, CDR2 FQNNGV. In DNA form, the CDR3 reads TGTGCCAGCAGCGCTCGGGAGGCAGGTACCCACGAGCAGTACTTC. Translated: CASSAREAGTHEQYF.

This clone occurred a few times. The gene calls are TRBV5-1 and TRBJ1-2; tentatively, D is TRBD1 (5 bases). Germline CDR1 and CDR2: SGHRS and YFSETQ. This CDR3 is built from 14 residues. V was clipped by 1 base and J by 3 bases, with 10 bases between them. CDR3 DNA sequence: TGCGCCAGCAGCTTGTTGACAGCAGACTATGGCTACACCTTC. This encodes CASSLLTADYGYTF. Together with reference TRBV5-1 and TRBJ1-2, the CDR3 gives the full variable domain: KAGVTQTPRYLIKTRGQQVTLSCSPISGHRSVSWYQQTPGQGLQFLFEYFSETQRNKGNFPGRFSGRQFSNSRSEMNVSTLELGDSALYLCASSLLTADYGYTFGSGTRLTVV.

J is TRBJ2-5 and V is TRBV5-1; a possible D gene is TRBD1 (5 bases). Germline V gene data show CDR1 as SGHRS and CDR2 as YFSETQ. V lost 3 bases and J lost 1, with 13 bases in between. This CDR3 region has 15 residues. The CDR3 DNA reads as TGCGCCAGCAGCTCCTACTCAGGGATCCAAGAGACCCAGTACTTC. Residues: CASSSYSGIQETQYF.

The chain employs TRBV11-2 and TRBJ2-1; 8 nucleotides agree with TRBD2. CDR3 size: 15 residues. CDR1 and CDR2 from the germline V gene are SGHAT and FQNNGV. After removal of 7 bases from V and 9 bases from J, the junction contained 14 bases not matched to a gene. The CDR3 region has the DNA TGTGCCAGCAACCTATACCAGCGGGAGTGGAGTGAGCAGTTCTTC. This encodes CASNLYQREWSEQFF. Combining the CDR3 with reference TRBV11-2 and TRBJ2-1 gives the whole variable domain EAGVAQSPRYKIIEKRQSVAFWCNPISGHATLYWYQQILGQGPKLLIQFQNNGVVDDSQLPKDRFSAERLKGVDSTLKIQPAKLEDSAVYLCASNLYQREWSEQFFGPGTRLTVL.

The V call is TRBV18, the J call TRBJ2-7; 9 nucleotides line up with TRBD1. Germline CDR1 is KGHSH and CDR2 is LQKENI. The V and J ends lost 3 bases and 4 bases, in that order; junction bases with no gene match: 7. The CDR3 is made up of 15 amino acids. The CDR3 coding sequence is TGTGCCAGCTCACCTCCGGGACAGGGCGGATACGAGCAGTACTTC. Amino acid sequence: CASSPPGQGGYEQYF. Full variable domain (remainder filled in from reference TRBV18 and TRBJ2-7): NAGVMQNPRHLVRRRGQEARLRCSPMKGHSHVYWYRQLPEEGLKFMVYLQKENIIDESGMPKERFSAEFPKEGPSILRIQQVVRGDSAAYFCASSPPGQGGYEQYFGPGTRLTVT.

This chain connects TRBV5-6 to TRBJ2-1; D may be TRBD1 (6 bases). In germline, CDR1 is SGHDT, CDR2 YYEEEE. V shed 0 bases and J shed 9 bases, with 10 bases lying between them. The CDR3 covers 13 residues. The DNA for the CDR3 is TGTGCCAGCAGCTTGGGGACAGTGAGTGAGCAGTTCTTC. Translated, it gives CASSLGTVSEQFF.

The table lists this clone with a count of one. The genes are TRBV15 and TRBJ2-7, with 12 bases identical to TRBD1. CDR3 length equals 17 residues. J was trimmed by 4 bases and V by 5 bases; bases with no gene match: 12. CDR1 and CDR2 (germline): LNHNV, YYDKDF (reference sequence). CDR3 protein: CATSRRMGQGARYEQYF. CDR3 bases: TGTGCCACCAGCCGACGGATGGGACAGGGGGCGCGATACGAGCAGTACTTC.

This chain connects TRBV6-2 or TRBV6-3 to TRBJ2-3; 8 positions match TRBD2. The CDR3 loop spans 17 amino acids. CDR1 and CDR2 (germline): MNHEY, SVGEGT. The V segment lost 6 bases and the J segment 5 bases; nucleotides outside the gene matches: 16. In nucleotides, the CDR3 is TGTGCCAGCAGCCGTCGGGTGGGAGCGGGAGAAGTAGATACGCAGTATTTT. This codes for CASSRRVGAGEVDTQYF.

A remark on this clone: Other DNA sequences in this specimen translate into the identical CDR3. This rearrangement joins TRBV28 to TRBJ1-6; no clear D gene. Germline loops: CDR1 MDHEN, CDR2 SYDVKM. This CDR3 is built from 11 residues. Trimming took 4 bases from V and 7 from J, leaving 2 bases between them. CDR3 nucleotides: TGTGCCAGCAGTTCAAATTCACCCCTCCACTTT. Its protein product is CASSSNSPLHF.

This clone appeared a single time. The J gene is TRBJ2-3, the V gene TRBV7-8, with no clear D. The CDR3 extends over 14 amino acids. In germline, CDR1 is SGHVS, CDR2 FQNEAQ. Trimming shortened V by 7 bases and J by 2 bases, and 13 bases separated the two germline ends. CDR3: CASTLRAYTDTQYF. The CDR3 DNA reads as TGTGCCAGCACCCTACGGGCATACACAGATACGCAGTATTTT.

The CDR3 sequence: CASSYGSRGSTDTQYF. For the CDR3, the DNA is TGTGCCAGCAGCTATGGGAGTCGGGGGAGCACAGATACGCAGTATTTT. The chain recombines TRBV9 with TRBJ2-3, with D possibly TRBD2 on 6 matching bases. The germline gives CDR1 SGDLS, CDR2 YYNGEE. The CDR3 runs 16 residues. V lost 4 bases to trimming and J lost 0 bases, with 15 bases between them.